The entry below describes one T cell receptor beta chain. Its antigen is unidentified. This sample was taken from a study of shared clonotypes between healthy human individuals. General observations from the study: Naive CD4 clonotypes were shared across a few donors at roughly 5%. Non-shared clonotypes showed lower generation probabilities than clonotypes common to all four donors.

Genomic DNA from each subset was divided evenly over several immunoSEQ plates. The authors' processing: Filtering of immunoSEQ junctional sequences could not match full-length read filtering. Data came from immunoSEQ multiplex PCR; TCRdb stores just in-frame clones and leaves some out. V, J and clone size reflect that table, while D and trimming were determined from the DNA. The sample lists approximately 2.5 million clones, roughly 93% seen once, with 0.36% in the top ten. The CDR3 sequence is 12 residues long. Sequenced: naive CD4+ T cells from PBMCs. Subset here: CD45RA+ positively selected. The chain combines TRBV21-1 with TRBJ2-3. TRBV21-1 represents a pseudogene. The sequence was obtained from a man in his late teens or twenties in good health. Some clones in this sample may be carry-over from other donors' samples. CDR3 nucleotide sequence: TGTGCCAGCAGCCTGGACCGAAATACGCAGTATTTT. It is translated as CASSLDRNTQYF.